These T cell receptor beta chains were read from a single sample in a study of shared clonotypes between healthy human individuals. Some clones are missing from TCRdb's copy, which holds only in-frame ones; the method was immunoSEQ multiplex PCR. The sample includes over 2,000,000 clones, approximately 92% of them seen just once. The sequencing input was naive CD8+ T cells from PBMCs. Source of these receptors: a man younger than 35 in good health. Some clones in this sample may be carry-over from other donors' samples. Both conserved end residues are part of each CDR3. A D gene is named only where the DNA matches it firmly. Expanded clones are given a class, and other clones once, few, many or no size at all.

size,D,V,J,DNA,CDR3
NA,TRBD1,TRBV27,TRBJ1-5,TGTGCCAGCAGTGGGCTACAGGGGAGCAATCAGCCCCAGCATTTT,CASSGLQGSNQPQHF
NA,TRBD1,TRBV6-5,TRBJ1-2,TGTGCCAGCATACTTTTAAAAACAGGGGGCTATGGCTACACCTTC,CASILLKTGGYGYTF
once,NA,TRBV4-1,TRBJ2-7,TGCGCCAGCAGCCAAGATGGAGGGGGAGGACCCTACGAGCAGTACTTC,CASSQDGGGGPYEQYF
NA,NA,TRBV5-6,TRBJ1-4,TGTGCCAGCAGCTTAACCCTTGACAGTTTGGGTGAAAAACTGTTTTTT,CASSLTLDSLGEKLFF
NA,TRBD2,TRBV7-9,TRBJ2-2,TGTGCCAGCAGCTTGACTAGCGGGAGGGGTTGGGCCGGGGAGCTGTTTTTT,CASSLTSGRGWAGELFF
once,NA,TRBV30,TRBJ2-3,TGTGCCTGGAGTCCCGGGGGCTTGGCAGATACGCAGTATTTT,CAWSPGGLADTQYF
NA,NA,TRBV27,TRBJ2-7,TGTGCCAGCAAGGGGGGCTACGAGCAGTACTTC,CASKGGYEQYF
NA,NA,TRBV12-5,TRBJ2-3,TGTGCTAGTGGTTTGGTATCTTTTGAGGCACAGGCGGTAACGCAGTATTTT,CASGLVSFEAQAVTQYF
once,TRBD1,TRBV18,TRBJ2-7,TGTGCCAGCTCACCACCGGGACAGGGGCGTTACGAGCAGTACTTC,CASSPPGQGRYEQYF
NA,NA,TRBV7-9,TRBJ2-5,TGTGCCAGCAGCTCGGGAGAAGGGTTGGAGACCCAGTACTTC,CASSSGEGLETQYF
NA,NA,TRBV19,TRBJ2-5,TGTGCCAGTAGTATTATAGGGGAAGAGACCCAGTACTTC,CASSIIGEETQYF
NA,NA,TRBV29-1,TRBJ1-1,TGCAGCGCCCGGGACGGTTTGAACACTGAAGCTTTCTTT,CSARDGLNTEAFF
few,NA,TRBV6-5,TRBJ1-1,TGTGCCAGCAGTCCTCATCGGGGCACTGAAGCTTTCTTT,CASSPHRGTEAFF
NA,TRBD2,TRBV5-1,TRBJ2-3,TGCGCCAGCAGCCCCTGGACTAGCGGGGCTGGAGATACGCAGTATTTT,CASSPWTSGAGDTQYF